This TCR beta chain was recovered during a study of OX40 agonist ivuxolimab in advanced cancers. Sequencing was performed with immunoSEQ multiplex PCR; in TCRdb, only in-frame clones are kept and a portion is missing. The profile shows under 95,000 clones, about 89% of them singletons. The germline gives CDR1 SEHNR, CDR2 FQNEAQ (reference sequence). The CDR3 has 16 amino acids. Trimming at V came to 3 bases and at J to 5 bases, leaving 9 bases not matched to a gene. Specimen: CD4+ or CD8+ T cells sorted from blood, collected in a trial of the OX40 agonist ivuxolimab. The chain has TRBV7-9 and TRBJ1-4; TRBD1 agrees at 7 bases. The TCR was taken from an adult with an advanced solid tumor such as melanoma, head and neck, liver or kidney cancer. The CDR3 DNA reads TGTGCCAGCAGCTTTTCCCGGGGGGACAGAAATGAAAAACTGTTTTTT. This codes for CASSFSRGDRNEKLFF.